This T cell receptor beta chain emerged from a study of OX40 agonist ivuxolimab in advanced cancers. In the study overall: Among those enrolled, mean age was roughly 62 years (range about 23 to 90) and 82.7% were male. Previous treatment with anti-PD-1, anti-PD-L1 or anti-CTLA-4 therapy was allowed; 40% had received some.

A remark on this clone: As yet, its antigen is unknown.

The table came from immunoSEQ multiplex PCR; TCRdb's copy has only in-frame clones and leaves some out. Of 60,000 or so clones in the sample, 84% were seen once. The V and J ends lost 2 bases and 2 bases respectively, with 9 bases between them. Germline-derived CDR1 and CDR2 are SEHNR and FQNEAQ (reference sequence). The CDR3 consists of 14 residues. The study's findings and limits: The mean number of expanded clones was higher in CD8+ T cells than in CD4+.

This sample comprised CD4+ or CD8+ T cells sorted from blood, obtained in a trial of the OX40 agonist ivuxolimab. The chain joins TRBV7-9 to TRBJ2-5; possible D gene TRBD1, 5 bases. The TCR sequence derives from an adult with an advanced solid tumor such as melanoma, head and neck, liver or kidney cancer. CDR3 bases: TGTGCCAGCAGCTTACCCACAGGTCAAGAGACCCAGTACTTC. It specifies CASSLPTGQETQYF.